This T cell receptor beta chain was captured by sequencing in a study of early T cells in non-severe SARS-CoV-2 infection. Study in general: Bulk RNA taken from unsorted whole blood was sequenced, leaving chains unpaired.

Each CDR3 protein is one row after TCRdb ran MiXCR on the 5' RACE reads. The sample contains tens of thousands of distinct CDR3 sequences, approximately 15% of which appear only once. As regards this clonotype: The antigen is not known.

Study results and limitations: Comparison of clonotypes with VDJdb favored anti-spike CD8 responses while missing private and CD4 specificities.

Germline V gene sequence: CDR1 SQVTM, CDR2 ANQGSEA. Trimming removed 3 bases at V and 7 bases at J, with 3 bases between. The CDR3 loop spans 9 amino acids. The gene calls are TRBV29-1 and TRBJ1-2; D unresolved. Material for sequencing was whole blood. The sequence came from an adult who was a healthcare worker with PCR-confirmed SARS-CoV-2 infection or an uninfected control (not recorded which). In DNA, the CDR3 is TGCAGCGTTGACCGTGGCTACACCTTC. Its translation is CSVDRGYTF.